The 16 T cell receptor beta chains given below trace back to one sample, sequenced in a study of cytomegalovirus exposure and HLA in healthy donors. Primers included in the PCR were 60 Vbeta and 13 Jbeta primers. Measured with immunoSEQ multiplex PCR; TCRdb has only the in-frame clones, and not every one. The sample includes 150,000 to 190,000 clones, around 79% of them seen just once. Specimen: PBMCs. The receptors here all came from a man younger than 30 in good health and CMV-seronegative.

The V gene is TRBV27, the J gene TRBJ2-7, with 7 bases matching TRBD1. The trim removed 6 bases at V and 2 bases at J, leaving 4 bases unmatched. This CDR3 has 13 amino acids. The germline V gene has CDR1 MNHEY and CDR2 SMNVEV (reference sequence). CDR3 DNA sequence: TGTGCCAGCAGGAAACAGGGGCCCTACGAGCAGTACTTC. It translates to CASRKQGPYEQYF.

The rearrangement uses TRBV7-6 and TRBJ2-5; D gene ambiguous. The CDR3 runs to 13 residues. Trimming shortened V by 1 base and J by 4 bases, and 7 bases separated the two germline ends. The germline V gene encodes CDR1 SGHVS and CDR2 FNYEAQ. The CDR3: CASSLVERETQYF. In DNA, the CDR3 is TGTGCCAGCAGCTTAGTGGAGCGAGAGACCCAGTACTTC.

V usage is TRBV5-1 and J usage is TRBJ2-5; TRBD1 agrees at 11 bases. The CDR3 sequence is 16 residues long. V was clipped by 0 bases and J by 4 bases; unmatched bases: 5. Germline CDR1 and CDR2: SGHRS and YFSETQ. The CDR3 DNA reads TGCGCCAGCAGCTTGGAATGGACAGGGGGCACAGAGACCCAGTACTTC. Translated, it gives CASSLEWTGGTETQYF.

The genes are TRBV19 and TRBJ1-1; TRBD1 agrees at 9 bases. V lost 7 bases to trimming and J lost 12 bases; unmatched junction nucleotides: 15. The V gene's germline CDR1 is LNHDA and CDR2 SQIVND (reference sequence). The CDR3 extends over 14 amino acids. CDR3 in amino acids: CASTSREDRGGTFF. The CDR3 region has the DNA TGTGCCAGTACCAGTCGAGAGGACAGGGGTGGAACTTTCTTT.

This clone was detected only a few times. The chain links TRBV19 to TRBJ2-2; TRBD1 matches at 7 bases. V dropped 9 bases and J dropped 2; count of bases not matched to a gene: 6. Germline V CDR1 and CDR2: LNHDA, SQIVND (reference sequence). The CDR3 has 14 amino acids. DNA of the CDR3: TGTGCCAGCCTGGACAGGATTAACACCGGGGAGCTGTTTTTT. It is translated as CASLDRINTGELFF. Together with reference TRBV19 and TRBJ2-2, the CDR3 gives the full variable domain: DGGITQSPKYLFRKEGQNVTLSCEQNLNHDAMYWYRQDPGQGLRLIYYSQIVNDFQKGDIAEGYSVSREKKESFPLTVTSAQKNPTAFYLCASLDRINTGELFFGEGSRLTVL.

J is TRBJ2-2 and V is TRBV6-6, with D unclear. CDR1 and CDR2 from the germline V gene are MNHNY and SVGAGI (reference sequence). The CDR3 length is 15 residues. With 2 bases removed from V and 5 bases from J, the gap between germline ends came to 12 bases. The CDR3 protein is CASSYLPPRTGELFF. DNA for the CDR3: TGTGCCAGCAGTTACCTCCCTCCCCGGACCGGGGAGCTGTTTTTT.

CDR3 residues: CASRAFIEQYF. CDR3 in DNA: TGTGCCAGCAGGGCATTTATCGAGCAGTACTTC. This sequence joins TRBV25-1 and TRBJ2-7, with unresolved D. The germline CDR1 and CDR2 sequences are MGHDK and SYGVNS. This CDR3 region has 11 residues. V was shortened by 6 bases and J by 6 bases, with 9 bases between the two germline ends.

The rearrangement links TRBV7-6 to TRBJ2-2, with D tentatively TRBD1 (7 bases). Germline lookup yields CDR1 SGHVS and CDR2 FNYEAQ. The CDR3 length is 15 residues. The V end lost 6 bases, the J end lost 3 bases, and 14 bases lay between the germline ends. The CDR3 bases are TGTGCCAGCAGTTCCTCAGGGGGGCACACCGGGGAGCTGTTTTTT. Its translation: CASSSSGGHTGELFF.

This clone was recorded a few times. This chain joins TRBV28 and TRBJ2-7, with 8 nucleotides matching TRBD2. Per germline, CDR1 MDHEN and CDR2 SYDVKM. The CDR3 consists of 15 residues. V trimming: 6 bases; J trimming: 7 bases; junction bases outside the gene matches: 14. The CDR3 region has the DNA TGTGCCAGCAGGCGGGAGCGGGAGACGGCCAGGGAGCAGTACTTC. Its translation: CASRRERETAREQYF.

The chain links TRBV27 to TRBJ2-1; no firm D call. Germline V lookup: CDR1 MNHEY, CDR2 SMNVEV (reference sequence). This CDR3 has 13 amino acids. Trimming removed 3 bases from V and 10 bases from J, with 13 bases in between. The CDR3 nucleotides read TGTGCCAGCAGTTTCTCCACATACGGGGAGCAGTTCTTC. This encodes CASSFSTYGEQFF.

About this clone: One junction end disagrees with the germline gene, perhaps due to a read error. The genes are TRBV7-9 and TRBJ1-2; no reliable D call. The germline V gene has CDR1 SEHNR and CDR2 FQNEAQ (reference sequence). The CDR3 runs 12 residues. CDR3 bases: TGTTCCAGCAGCTCGAACAACCATGGCTACACCTTC. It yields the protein CSSSSNNHGYTF.

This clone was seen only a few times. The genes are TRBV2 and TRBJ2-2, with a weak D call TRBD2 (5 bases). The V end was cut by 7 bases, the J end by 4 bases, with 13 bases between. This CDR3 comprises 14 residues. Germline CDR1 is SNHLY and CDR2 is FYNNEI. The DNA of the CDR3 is TGTGCCAGCACCCAGGAGGCGGCCACCGGGGAGCTGTTTTTT. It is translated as CASTQEAATGELFF.

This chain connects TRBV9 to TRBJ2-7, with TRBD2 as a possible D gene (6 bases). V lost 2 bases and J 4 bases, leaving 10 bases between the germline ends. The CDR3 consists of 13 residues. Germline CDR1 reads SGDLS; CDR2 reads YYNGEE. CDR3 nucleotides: TGTGCCAGCAGCGTCGGGACTCCATACGAGCAGTACTTC. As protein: CASSVGTPYEQYF.

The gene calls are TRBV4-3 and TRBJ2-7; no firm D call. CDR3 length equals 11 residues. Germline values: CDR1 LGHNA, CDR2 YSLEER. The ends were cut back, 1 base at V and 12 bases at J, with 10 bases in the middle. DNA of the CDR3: TGCGCCAGCAGCCAAGGGCAATCGTGGTACTTC. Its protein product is CASSQGQSWYF.

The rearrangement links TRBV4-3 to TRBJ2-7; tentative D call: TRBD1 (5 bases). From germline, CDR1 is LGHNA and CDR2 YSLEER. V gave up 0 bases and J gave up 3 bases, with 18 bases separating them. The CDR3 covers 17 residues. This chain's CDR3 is CASSQDPTGVDGYEQYF. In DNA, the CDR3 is TGCGCCAGCAGCCAAGACCCTACAGGCGTTGACGGCTACGAGCAGTACTTC.

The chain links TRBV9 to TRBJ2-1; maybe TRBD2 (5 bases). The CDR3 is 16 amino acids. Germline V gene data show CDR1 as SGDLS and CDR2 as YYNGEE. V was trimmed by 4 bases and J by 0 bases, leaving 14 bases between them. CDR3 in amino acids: CASSLRAASSYNEQFF. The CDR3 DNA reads TGTGCCAGCAGCTTGAGAGCGGCTAGCTCCTACAATGAGCAGTTCTTC.